This TCR beta chain appears in the sequencing data of a study of T cells in Graves' hyperthyroidism and ophthalmopathy (dated by TCRdb to the late 2010s). Notes on the research overall: Peripheral blood samples were taken at the time of initial diagnosis, prior to any treatment. To identify TCR V-J signatures that set the groups apart, the researchers used a discovery cohort of 100 or so patients, made up of under 45 with Graves' ophthalmopathy and some 60 with stable Graves' hyperthyroidism. Prospective prediction of ophthalmopathy was tested in an independent validation cohort consisting of under 20 hyperthyroidism patients and more than 15 patients who later progressed to ophthalmopathy. The 100 discovery patients were divided at random into training and test sets in a 7:3 ratio. The study also compared thyroid tissue and blood T-cell repertoires from about six Graves' hyperthyroidism patients. After sampling, hyperthyroidism patients received methimazole starting at 30 mg daily, and ophthalmopathy patients received high-dose intravenous methylprednisolone. The paper describes TCR Vbeta CDR3 sequencing of about 140 peripheral blood samples, made up of 43 ophthalmopathy patients, roughly 72 hyperthyroidism patients and 17 progressor patients. What the study reported, not specific to this receptor: Most expanded thyroid clonotypes (frequency above 0.001) were also detected in blood, suggesting blood repertoires may reflect thyroid immune responses. In cross-validation, a model built on a 13 V-J signature told ophthalmopathy apart from stable hyperthyroidism with over 85% sensitivity and about 81% specificity, and in testing the same model reached 80%/75%. In validation, progression to ophthalmopathy was predicted by the model with nearly 71% sensitivity and roughly 72% specificity, a median of approximately 6.5 months before onset. No statistical method was used to set the sample size in advance, and investigators knew the group allocation.

Graves' hyperthyroidism was defined as stable when no progression to ophthalmopathy occurred over 18 months of follow-up. The hyperthyroidism patients were between 18 and 65 years old and newly diagnosed, with a disease duration of less than 2 months. The study excluded patients with uncontrolled infections, other autoimmune diseases, pregnancy or lactation. Diagnoses relied on clinical symptoms, serum thyroxine and TRAb, thyroid ultrasound and orbital computed tomography. PBMCs were isolated from more than 8 ml of fresh peripheral blood by Ficoll-Paque density gradient centrifugation. Total RNA was extracted with Trizol reagent, and quality was checked on an Agilent 2100 Bioanalyzer. CDR3 length: 15 amino acids, cysteine to phenylalanine. Of the read, only the CDR3 DNA is kept; its 45 bases are in frame from base 1. Via the germline V gene (reference sequence), CDR1 is SGHKS and CDR2 YYEKEE. A distance of 12 bases separates the germline ends of V and J, which lose 2 bases and 3 bases respectively.

The TCR beta CDR3 regions were amplified from RNA transcripts. For the first round of RT-PCR on the TCR CDR3, the HTBI primer set was used together with the Qiagen OneStep RT-PCR kit. The libraries were constructed in a second round of multiplex PCR and then size-selected and purified. Paired-end sequencing of the libraries was performed with 100 bp reads on an Illumina HiSeq2000. As for how the authors treated the data: SOAPnuke was used to process the raw data, with reads discarded if the reads contained adapters or uncalled bases, had a mean Phred below 15, or lacked an exact constant-primer or identifier match. High-quality paired reads were merged with COPE v1.2.5, and unique nucleotide sequences were defined as clonotypes. MiTCR v1.1 was used to align the clonotypes against IMGT TRBV, TRBD and TRBJ reference segments. The analysis was restricted to V-J combinations with a frequency above 0.0001, which together covered about 99% of the repertoires. The TCS score was defined as the ratio of F50 (clonal expansion) to E x V (chaos), calculated using BLOSUM62-based TCRdist between CDR3 peptides within each V-J. Welch's t-statistics and random forest reduced 450 to 600 V-J features to 10 to 15, which were used in a naive Bayes classifier (R e1071). TCRdb reanalyzed the raw reads on its own, using fastp at Q25 for trimming and MiXCR for clone calling, and kept in-frame beta chains. Rows are combined by CDR3 protein, so each entry shows the most common genes and DNA. The V and J calls were not made by the authors but by TCRdb's processing. This sample has a few hundred thousand distinct CDR3 sequences in its table, and 21% of those were observed once. Together, the top ten hold around 48% of the sample.

This clonotype was seen more than once but under ten times. There is no known antigen for this receptor. The sample holds no much larger clone one base away, and base qualities are not on file. The specimen was blood. The receptor chain draws on TRBV5-5 and TRBJ1-5; the D gene cannot be named for sure. This TCR came from a woman aged 50 to 60 with Graves' hyperthyroidism. The CDR3 region: CASSFTSQVNQPQHF. The nucleotide sequence reads as follows: TGTGCCAGCAGCTTCACTTCCCAGGTCAATCAGCCCCAGCATTTT.